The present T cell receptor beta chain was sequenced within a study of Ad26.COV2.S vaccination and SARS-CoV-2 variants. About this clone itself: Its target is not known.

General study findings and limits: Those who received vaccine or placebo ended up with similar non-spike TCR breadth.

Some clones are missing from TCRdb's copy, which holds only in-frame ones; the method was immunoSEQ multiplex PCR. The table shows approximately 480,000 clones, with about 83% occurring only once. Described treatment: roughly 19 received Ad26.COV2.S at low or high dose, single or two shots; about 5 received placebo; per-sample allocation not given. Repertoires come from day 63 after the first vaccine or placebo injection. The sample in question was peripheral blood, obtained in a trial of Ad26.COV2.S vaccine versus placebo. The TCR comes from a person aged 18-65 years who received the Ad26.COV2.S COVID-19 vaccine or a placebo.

Here the CDR3 DNA reads TGTGCCAGCAGCCAACATTACAGGGAGAAAGGAGCTTTCTTT. Residues: CASSQHYREKGAFF. This chain links TRBV3-1 (or the pseudogene TRBV3-2) with TRBJ1-1, with D possibly TRBD1 on 6 matching bases. This CDR3 has 14 residues. Germline V gene sequence: CDR1 LGHDT, CDR2 YNNKEL (reference sequence). The ends were cut back, 2 bases at V and 10 bases at J, with 17 bases in the middle.